This T cell receptor beta chain was observed in a study of blood T cells in healthy people across ages (dated by TCRdb to about 2015). Context from the whole study: In model experiments, roughly one uniquely barcoded TCR beta cDNA molecule per two T cells was captured by template switching. Age-related changes in TCR beta repertoire diversity were measured in the study by deep sequencing normalized with unique cDNA molecular identifiers. The donors were split into four age groups: young (average roughly 15 years), middle-aged (around 37), aged (over 55) and long-lived (82). Donors of different ages were randomly distributed across sequencing lanes to avoid experimental bias. For two donors (one aged 18 to 30 and one aged 80 or older), the study analyzed two additional independent replicas of 1 million unique cDNA reads from the same blood draw. Summary of the overall study and its limitations: Since profiling was done on bulk unsorted PBMCs, naive and antigen-experienced compartments could not be conclusively compared. Compared with the aged group, the long-lived group had more naive CD4+ T cells, fewer expanded clones and increased TCR diversity, a pattern suggesting age selection. There was a strong correlation between observed TCR beta diversity and the percentage of naive T cells measured by flow cytometry. Because the CMV infection status of the donors was unknown, age-related changes in expanded clonotypes may potentially have been confounded. Total diversity estimates from one million sequenced T cells were considered lower bounds and underestimates. As age increased, observed TCR beta diversity per million T cells dropped in a roughly linear way, and a significant reduction was already evident by age roughly 36.

The 39 donors, aged roughly 6 to 95 years, were systemically healthy Caucasian individuals from Russia. Each donor gave roughly 11 milliliters of peripheral blood, drawn into EDTA-treated Vacutainer tubes. Ficoll-Paque density-gradient centrifugation was used to isolate PBMCs, with at least 6.5 million obtained per sample. Total RNA, at least 5.5 micrograms per sample, was extracted from PBMCs with Trizol reagent. The percentages of naive CD45RAhigh/CD27high T cells were determined by flow cytometry on a PBMC aliquot from every donor. Per the germline V gene (reference sequence), GTSNPN is the CDR1 and SVGIG is the CDR2. From the cysteine through the phenylalanine, the CDR3 covers 12 amino acids. CDR3 DNA only is kept here, 36 bases in frame from base 1. The V and J ends are trimmed by 1 base and 3 bases, leaving 7 bases between them. Libraries were built with 5' RACE. Sequencing took place on an Illumina HiSeq 2500. A second PCR of roughly 7 to 11 cycles was performed with a sample-barcoded 5' primer and a J-beta primer mix. A unique molecular identifier was introduced onto each TCR beta cDNA molecule by a template-switch 5' adaptor carrying 12 random nucleotides. Each sample yielded at least 2.5 million CDR3-containing paired-end reads. First-strand cDNA synthesis was performed from all RNA using the Mint cDNA synthesis kit, with priming by a TRBC-specific oligonucleotide. After uracil-DNA glycosylase treatment, a first 18-cycle PCR used universal primers M1SS and BC2_uni_R on all cDNA. On the authors' methods: Normalization of each sample was performed by random selection of 1 million high-quality reads, each carrying a distinct molecular identifier. Instead of being binned into consensus sequences, reads with shared molecular identifiers were discarded. MiTCR, with a Q25 quality threshold and the strictest error-elimination algorithm, was used for CDR3 identification, clonotype clustering and error correction. A nonparametric unseen species model with Euler transformation was used to estimate a lower bound on total TCR beta diversity. TCRdb reanalyzed the raw reads on its own, using fastp at Q25 for trimming and MiXCR for clone calling, and kept in-frame beta chains. One record per CDR3 amino acid sequence lists the most common genes and DNA. What appears here as the V and J calls and clone size reflects TCRdb's work, not the paper's. This sample comprises some 1.5 million distinct CDR3 sequences, 28% of them detected only once. More than 6% of the sample goes to the ten largest clones.

Concerning this clonotype itself: This receptor's antigen is unknown. Per-base quality was not reported, and no clone a single base away is much larger than it.

The receptor was isolated from a woman aged 30 to 39 in good health. Input material: blood. This receptor chain uses TRBV30 and TRBJ2-7, with no D gene named confidently. CDR3 sequence: CAWSEADYEQYF. The DNA sequence is TGTGCCTGGAGTGAGGCCGACTACGAGCAGTACTTC.